The 12 T cell receptor beta chains presented below share a single source sample, sequenced in a study of T cells in localized non-small cell lung cancer. Clones were sequenced by immunoSEQ multiplex PCR, and TCRdb holds only the in-frame ones, with some missing. The table lists 1,400 to 1,500 clones, about a quarter of them singletons. Sequencing used normal lung tissue next to the tumor, obtained before any cancer treatment. All receptors derive from an older male donor with stage II lung adenocarcinoma.

The chain carries TRBV11-3 and TRBJ2-7, with no clear D. The CDR3 consists of 16 residues. Germline assignment: CDR1 SGHNT and CDR2 YENEEA. Between the trimmed V and J ends, which lost 0 bases and 1 base, there was a span of 13 bases. CDR3 in DNA: TGTGCCAGCAGCTTAGAGGCGGCAGCCTTTTCCTACGAGCAGTACTTC. Translating it yields CASSLEAAAFSYEQYF.

This chain links TRBV19 with TRBJ2-3, with D possibly called TRBD1 or TRBD2 (6 bases each). V shed 9 bases and J shed 3 bases, with 13 bases lying between them. Germline V gene lookup returns CDR1 LNHDA and CDR2 SQIVND (reference sequence). The CDR3 covers 13 residues. The DNA for the CDR3 is TGTGCCAGCAATAGGGGGAGGACAGATACGCAGTATTTT. It yields the protein CASNRGRTDTQYF.

This clone has a handful of counts. V usage is TRBV25-1 and J usage is TRBJ1-1, with D possibly matching TRBD1 (6 bases). V was pared by 6 bases and J by 8 bases, with 16 bases between. The V gene's germline CDR1 is MGHDK and CDR2 SYGVNS. This CDR3 region has 13 residues. CDR3 sequence (DNA): TGTGCCAGCAGGCGGGGACCGGGACAAGAAGCTTTCTTT. Translating gives CASRRGPGQEAFF.

The chain has TRBV12-5 and TRBJ2-1; a possible D gene is TRBD1 (5 bases). Trimming took 5 bases from V and 0 from J, leaving 14 bases between them. The CDR3 is 16 residues long. Germline assignment: CDR1 LGHNT and CDR2 FRNRAP. This CDR3 reads CASGKGHRGSYNEQFF. DNA for the CDR3: TGTGCTAGTGGTAAAGGACACCGAGGCTCCTACAATGAGCAGTTCTTC.

By share of the sample, this clone is medium-sized. The chain employs TRBV11-3 and TRBJ2-7; TRBD1 aligns across 8 bases. The CDR3 sequence is 15 residues long. Trimming cost V 5 bases and J 2 bases; bases outside gene matches: 8. Germline CDR1 and CDR2: SGHNT and YENEEA. This CDR3 is CASSGDRDRPYEQYF. In DNA form, the CDR3 reads TGTGCCAGCAGCGGCGACCGGGACAGGCCCTACGAGCAGTACTTC.

This clone is large. The chain couples TRBV7-2 to TRBJ2-3, with no clear D. V dropped 4 bases and J dropped 6 bases, with 11 bases sitting between them. The V gene's germline CDR1 is SGHTA and CDR2 FQGNSA. This CDR3 spans 13 amino acids. The CDR3 region has the DNA TGTGCCAGCAGCTCTTACTCCGGGGATACGCAGTATTTT. Residues: CASSSYSGDTQYF.

This chain links TRBV29-1 with TRBJ2-3, with no clear D. The CDR3 is 13 amino acids. Trimming pared 7 bases from V and 1 base from J, leaving 12 bases between. Germline V gene sequence: CDR1 SQVTM, CDR2 ANQGSEA. Here the CDR3 DNA reads TGCAGCGCCAGGCGGCAGGGCACAGATACGCAGTATTTT. This translates into CSARRQGTDTQYF.

This clone showed up just once. The V and J genes are TRBV25-1 and TRBJ1-5; D perhaps matches TRBD1 (6 bases). V lost 5 bases to trimming and J lost 6 bases, with 11 bases between them. Germline CDR1 reads MGHDK; CDR2 reads SYGVNS. The CDR3 contains 13 residues. The CDR3 nucleotides read TGTGCCAGCAGTACAGGGACGGGTCAGCCCCAGCATTTT. Translation: CASSTGTGQPQHF.

The chain carries TRBV10-1 and TRBJ2-2, with 10 bases that match TRBD1. Germline V gene lookup returns CDR1 WNHNN and CDR2 SYGVQD (reference sequence). The CDR3 sequence is 16 residues long. V lost 4 bases to trimming and J lost 4 bases; unmatched junction nucleotides: 6. The CDR3 is CASSVAGTGATGELFF. The CDR3 DNA reads as TGCGCCAGCAGTGTGGCGGGGACAGGGGCCACCGGGGAGCTGTTTTTT.

A few counts support this clone. The rearrangement joins TRBV7-4 to TRBJ1-4, with 7 bases lining up with TRBD1. Germline V gene lookup returns CDR1 SGHVT and CDR2 SQSDAQ. Germline trimming cut 5 bases from V and 8 bases from J; bases unmatched to any gene: 17. The CDR3 consists of 17 residues. CDR3 amino acids: CASSRDGVSRDSEKLFF. CDR3 bases: TGTGCCAGCAGCCGAGATGGGGTGTCCCGGGACAGCGAAAAACTGTTTTTT.

The V and J genes are TRBV10-2 and TRBJ2-3, with TRBD1 matching over 7 bases. CDR1 WSHSY and CDR2 SAAADI come from the germline V gene. The CDR3 has 13 residues. V lost 6 bases, J lost 5 bases, and 5 bases stayed unmatched. CDR3 bases: TGCGCCAGCAGCTTGACAGGGAGAGATACGCAGTATTTT. This codes for CASSLTGRDTQYF.

This rearrangement joins TRBV9 to TRBJ2-2; the match to TRBD1 covers 9 bases. Germline V lookup: CDR1 SGDLS, CDR2 YYNGEE. This CDR3 is 16 amino acids long. The V and J ends lost 2 bases and 4 bases, in that order; junction bases with no gene match: 6. The CDR3 loop reads CASSVRGQGGTGELFF. CDR3 DNA: TGTGCCAGCAGCGTCCGGGGACAGGGCGGCACCGGGGAGCTGTTTTTT.